This entry lists 20 T cell receptor beta chains sequenced from one sample in a study of regulatory T cells in long-lasting Graves disease. The sample's time point: persistent/refractory GD, antithyroid drugs over 5 years with positive TRAb. The authors made the TCR library using RNA they extracted from PBMCs. Assembly of TCR beta libraries relied on iRepertoire HTBI primers together with Arm-PCR of CDR3 regions. TCRdb itself ran the multiplex PCR reads through MiXCR, one entry per CDR3 protein. The table includes hundreds of thousands of distinct CDR3 sequences, about a fifth detected once. This sample comprised peripheral blood mononuclear cells (PBMCs), obtained when the disease was refractory, from a patient treated with antithyroid drugs. The receptors stem from a female donor with Graves disease.

This clonotype was observed at least ten times. The chain links TRBV12-3 or TRBV12-4 to TRBJ1-2; possibly TRBD1 for D (6 bases). Trimming took 0 bases from V and 7 from J, leaving 18 bases between them. This CDR3 contains 16 residues. CDR3: CASSLARDTPLGGYTF. The CDR3 nucleotides are TGTGCCAGCAGTTTAGCGAGGGACACCCCGTTAGGTGGCTACACCTTC.

The gene calls are TRBV6-1 and TRBJ2-2; 10 bases fit TRBD2. With V trimmed by 7 bases and J by 7 bases, 9 bases remained unmatched. CDR1 and CDR2 from the germline V gene are MNHNS and SASEGT. The CDR3 loop spans 15 amino acids. CDR3 in DNA: TGTGCCAGCACCCTAAGCGGGAGGGCCTTCGGGGAGCTGTTTTTT. Amino acids: CASTLSGRAFGELFF.

The rearrangement links TRBV5-1 to TRBJ2-2; 8 bases are a match to TRBD2. CDR3 length equals 15 residues. The germline V gene encodes CDR1 SGHRS and CDR2 YFSETQ. The V segment lost 5 bases and the J segment 3 bases; nucleotides outside the gene matches: 6. CDR3 DNA sequence: TGCGCCAGCAGTCCTCTAGCGGGTGACACCGGGGAGCTGTTTTTT. This encodes CASSPLAGDTGELFF.

This clonotype was seen a handful of times. This chain uses TRBV3-1 with TRBJ1-2, with D tentatively TRBD1 (6 bases). Trimming cost V 1 base and J 8 bases, with 17 bases left between them. CDR3 size: 15 residues. Germline V gene sequence: CDR1 LGHDT, CDR2 YNNKEL (reference sequence). The CDR3 protein is CASSQVAPGRGGYTF. The CDR3 DNA sequence: TGTGCCAGCAGCCAAGTCGCCCCTGGCAGGGGAGGCTACACCTTC.

This clonotype was seen ten or more times. The chain uses TRBV12-3 or TRBV12-4 and TRBJ1-5; no clear D gene. V lost 1 base, J lost 6 bases, and 7 bases lay in between. The CDR3 runs 13 residues. The CDR3 sequence: CASSLGRFQPQHF. The CDR3 DNA sequence: TGTGCCAGCAGTTTAGGCAGGTTTCAGCCCCAGCATTTT.

The rearrangement joins TRBV5-4 to TRBJ2-7, with 10 bases identical to TRBD2. With 0 bases clipped from V and 6 bases from J, the junction kept 6 bases outside the gene matches. CDR1 is SGHNT and CDR2 is YYREEE in the germline V gene (reference sequence). This CDR3 has 15 amino acids. The CDR3: CASSLVSGRASEQYF. CDR3 nucleotides: TGTGCCAGCAGCTTGGTCAGCGGGAGGGCCTCCGAGCAGTACTTC.

This clonotype was observed a handful of times. The V call is TRBV15, the J call TRBJ2-2, with a weak D call TRBD2 (6 bases). The germline gives CDR1 LNHNV, CDR2 YYDKDF (reference sequence). CDR3 length: 13 residues. For the CDR3, the DNA is TGTGCGTACGGAGGGCCGAACACCGGGGAGCTGTTTTTT. Its translation is CAYGGPNTGELFF. Combining the CDR3 with reference TRBV15 and TRBJ2-2 gives the whole variable domain DAMVIQNPRYQVTQFGKPVTLSCSQTLNHNVMYWYQQKSSQAPKLLFHYYDKDFNNEADTPDNFQSRRPNTSFCFLDIRSPGLGDTAMYLCAYGGPNTGELFFGEGSRLTVL.

A word on this clonotype: A read error may be the cause here, since a much bigger clone is one base away. The chain recombines TRBV6-2 or TRBV6-3 with TRBJ1-1, with TRBD1 matching 9 bases. The CDR3 covers 14 residues. Germline V gene sequence: CDR1 MNHEY, CDR2 SVGEGT. Trimming cost V 11 bases and J 4 bases; bases outside gene matches: 11. The CDR3, as DNA: TGTGCCGCCTGGACAGGGGCTGTAATCACTGAAGCTTTCTTT. Amino acid sequence: CAAWTGAVITEAFF.

A remark on this clonotype: Its ends do not fully match the called genes, so a read error is possible. The rearrangement uses TRBV27 and TRBJ1-4; tentative D call: TRBD1 (6 bases). The CDR3 consists of 15 residues. CDR1 is MNHEY and CDR2 is SMNVEV in the germline V gene (reference sequence). This chain's CDR3 is CVSSKQGGLVEKLFF. CDR3 DNA: TGTGTCAGCAGTAAGCAAGGGGGGCTCGTTGAAAAACTGTTTTTT.

This clonotype was observed a few times. The V gene is TRBV28, the J gene TRBJ2-1, with TRBD1 identical over 9 bases. Germline-derived CDR1 and CDR2 are MDHEN and SYDVKM. With V trimmed by 6 bases and J by 5 bases, 8 bases remained unmatched. This CDR3 spans 15 amino acids. The chain's CDR3 is CASRKDRGLDNEQFF. The DNA for the CDR3 is TGTGCCAGCAGGAAGGACAGGGGTCTCGACAATGAGCAGTTCTTC.

In its sample, this clonotype was seen many times. As DNA, the CDR3 is TGTGCCAGCAGTGAAAGAGGGTTGAGACAGCGCTACGAGCAGTACTTC. The encoded protein is CASSERGLRQRYEQYF. V gene TRBV6-1 combines with J gene TRBJ2-7; the D call may be TRBD1 or TRBD2 (5 bases each). Germline loops: CDR1 MNHNS, CDR2 SASEGT. Trimming removed 2 bases at V and 3 bases at J, with 17 bases between. This CDR3 comprises 16 residues.

The V call is TRBV6-1, the J call TRBJ2-7; TRBD2 might be the D (7 bases). CDR3 length: 16 amino acids. V lost 6 bases and J 4 bases, leaving 22 bases between the germline ends. CDR1 is MNHNS and CDR2 is SASEGT in the germline V gene. CDR3 in amino acids: CASSSGGQPGEYEQYF. CDR3 sequence (DNA): TGTGCCAGCAGCTCCGGGGGGCAGCCGGGGGAATACGAGCAGTACTTC.

This clonotype was seen a handful of times. The rearrangement uses TRBV28 and TRBJ2-2; TRBD2 might be the D (6 bases). This CDR3 has 14 amino acids. Trimming took off 1 base at V and 8 bases at J, with 11 bases between the two ends. In germline, CDR1 is MDHEN, CDR2 SYDVKM. CDR3 protein: CASSLYSGGGELFF. As DNA, the CDR3 is TGTGCCAGCAGTTTATATAGCGGCGGTGGGGAGCTGTTTTTT.

This clonotype was detected only a few times. The chain carries TRBV20-1 and TRBJ2-5; D not resolved. The CDR3 sequence is 13 residues long. Germline lookup yields CDR1 DFQATT and CDR2 SNEGSKA (reference sequence). The ends were cut back, 1 base at V and 2 bases at J, with 8 bases in the middle. CDR3 amino acids: CSARVGRQETQYF. CDR3 nucleotides: TGCAGTGCTAGAGTTGGACGGCAAGAGACCCAGTACTTC.

The sample holds many counts of this clonotype. The rearrangement links TRBV28 to TRBJ2-2, with D tentatively TRBD1 (7 bases). Per the germline V gene, CDR1 is MDHEN and CDR2 is SYDVKM. The CDR3 runs to 14 residues. V lost 5 bases to trimming and J lost 6 bases, with 13 bases between them. CDR3 DNA: TGTGCCAGCAGTCACACAGGGGACTCCGGGGAGCTGTTTTTT. Translated, it gives CASSHTGDSGELFF.

This clonotype was recorded at least ten times. CDR3 sequence: CASSLVPGQETQYF. CDR3 sequence (DNA): TGTGCCAGCAGCTTGGTACCAGGCCAAGAGACCCAGTACTTC. The genes are TRBV11-2 and TRBJ2-5, with D unclear. V was shortened by 3 bases and J by 1 base, with 9 bases between the two germline ends. Germline CDR1 is SGHAT and CDR2 is FQNNGV. CDR3 length: 14 residues.

The gene calls are TRBV5-1 and TRBJ2-7, with 7 bases matching TRBD2. CDR3 length equals 18 residues. Germline CDR1 SGHRS, CDR2 YFSETQ. The ends lost 0 bases at V and 0 bases at J; junction bases unmatched: 12. The DNA for the CDR3 is TGCGCCAGCAGCTTGGCTCCGGGGGGAGGGAGCCTCTCCTACGAGCAGTACTTC. Translation: CASSLAPGGGSLSYEQYF.

This clonotype has just one count. The gene calls are TRBV29-1 and TRBJ2-7; no reliable D call. The germline V and J ends were trimmed by 7 bases and 5 bases, with 12 bases remaining between them. This CDR3 is built from 11 residues. CDR1 is SQVTM, CDR2 ANQGSEA, per germline. The CDR3 sequence is CSGASNDEQYF. CDR3 coding DNA: TGCAGCGGAGCCTCTAATGACGAGCAGTACTTC.

The chain carries TRBV28 and TRBJ2-3; tentative D call: TRBD1 (6 bases). The CDR3 loop spans 15 amino acids. The V and J ends lost 5 bases and 0 bases respectively, with 12 bases between them. Germline V gene sequence: CDR1 MDHEN, CDR2 SYDVKM. The CDR3 bases are TGTGCCAGCAGTCCCGGGACATCTAGCACAGATACGCAGTATTTT. Its translation is CASSPGTSSTDTQYF.

This clonotype was seen a few times. The V and J genes are TRBV12-3 or TRBV12-4 and TRBJ2-5; 9 nucleotides agree with TRBD1. The CDR3 consists of 15 residues. With V trimmed by 7 bases and J by 3 bases, 9 bases remained unmatched. Written as DNA, the CDR3 is TGTGCCAGCACGAACTGGGGGACAGGGAAAGAGACCCAGTACTTC. This gives the protein CASTNWGTGKETQYF.